The 11 T cell receptor beta chains below were found in one sample sequenced in a study of blood T cell repertoires in COVID-19. Using immunoSEQ multiplex PCR, the repertoire was profiled, and TCRdb retains in-frame clones only, with some absent. The data contain about 68,000 clones, 80% to 85% of them seen just once; the ten biggest clones take up more than 7%. The sequenced sample was peripheral blood. These receptors all stem from a man aged 50 or older with active COVID-19.

The V gene is TRBV20-1, the J gene TRBJ2-2, with D possibly being TRBD2 (6 bases). V dropped 3 bases and J dropped 0 bases, with 11 bases sitting between them. This CDR3 has 15 residues. Germline V CDR1 and CDR2: DFQATT, SNEGSKA (reference sequence). CDR3 in DNA: TGCAGTGCTAGTGTCGGGGGTTCGAACACCGGGGAGCTGTTTTTT. The encoded protein is CSASVGGSNTGELFF.

The V gene is TRBV7-8, the J gene TRBJ2-7, with D maybe TRBD1 (5 bases). The CDR3 runs 14 residues. Germline V CDR1 and CDR2: SGHVS, FQNEAQ. Between the trimmed V and J ends, which lost 1 base and 3 bases, there was a span of 10 bases. CDR3 bases: TGTGCCAGCAGCTTAGGCAGGGAATACTACGAGCAGTACTTC. Translating gives CASSLGREYYEQYF.

The chain recombines TRBV4-3 with TRBJ2-4; 8 bases are a match to TRBD2. The length of the CDR3 is 20 residues. Looked up from germline, CDR1 is LGHNA and CDR2 is YSLEER. V dropped 0 bases and J dropped 1; count of bases not matched to a gene: 14. The CDR3 loop reads CASSQDLGLAATVAKNIQYF. CDR3 nucleotides: TGCGCCAGCAGCCAAGATCTTGGACTAGCCGCCACCGTGGCCAAAAACATTCAGTACTTC.

This chain joins TRBV11-2 and TRBJ1-1; D call uncertain. V lost 3 bases and J lost 3, with 5 bases in between. Per the germline V gene, CDR1 is SGHAT and CDR2 is FQNNGV. The CDR3 has 12 amino acids. The CDR3 loop is CASSFSDTEAFF. In DNA, the CDR3 is TGTGCCAGCAGCTTTTCCGACACTGAAGCTTTCTTT.

The V call is TRBV6-5, the J call TRBJ2-7, with 7 bases lining up with TRBD1. V was clipped by 8 bases and J by 2 bases; unmatched bases: 12. Germline V gene lookup returns CDR1 MNHEY and CDR2 SVGAGI. CDR3 length: 15 amino acids. This chain's CDR3 is CASAPGGQATYEQYF. CDR3 DNA sequence: TGTGCCAGCGCCCCGGGTGGACAGGCTACCTACGAGCAGTACTTC.

The chain employs TRBV7-2 and TRBJ1-2, with 7 bases matching TRBD1. V dropped 6 bases and J dropped 4; count of bases not matched to a gene: 5. Germline V gives CDR1 SGHTA, CDR2 FQGNSA. This CDR3 comprises 13 residues. The CDR3 nucleotides read TGTGCCAGCAGACCTGACAGGGCCTATGGCTACACCTTC. Protein sequence: CASRPDRAYGYTF.

CDR3: CASTRRGVEHEQFF. The CDR3 DNA reads as TGTGCCAGCACCCGGCGCGGTGTTGAACATGAGCAGTTCTTC. This rearrangement joins TRBV6-5 to TRBJ2-1, with D unresolved. Germline assignment: CDR1 MNHEY and CDR2 SVGAGI. This CDR3 spans 14 amino acids. V dropped 7 bases and J dropped 8 bases, with 18 bases sitting between them.

This clone has more than one count but fewer than ten. The chain links TRBV6-1 to TRBJ1-2; no clear D. V was clipped by 1 base and J by 4 bases, with 4 bases between them. The CDR3 has 12 amino acids. Germline V gives CDR1 MNHNS, CDR2 SASEGT. As DNA, the CDR3 is TGTGCCAGCAGTGAAGGGCCCTATGGCTACACCTTC. Translated, it gives CASSEGPYGYTF.

J is TRBJ1-2 and V is TRBV7-2, with D possibly TRBD1 on 5 matching bases. Per germline, CDR1 SGHTA and CDR2 FQGNSA. The V end lost 7 bases, the J end lost 4 bases, and 16 bases lay between the germline ends. CDR3 size: 14 residues. The CDR3, as DNA: TGTGCCAGCACCCCTGGGGCTCAGGGCTATGGCTACACCTTC. Translating gives CASTPGAQGYGYTF. Using reference TRBV7-2 and TRBJ1-2 for the parts outside the CDR3, the full variable domain is GAGVSQSPSNKVTEKGKDVELRCDPISGHTALYWYRQSLGQGLEFLIYFQGNSAPDKSGLPSDRFSAERTGGSVSTLTIQRTQQEDSAVYLCASTPGAQGYGYTFGSGTRLTVV.

The chain combines TRBV2 with TRBJ2-3; TRBD1 might be the D (8 bases). This CDR3 region has 17 residues. V lost 6 bases, J lost 1 base, and 20 bases lay in between. Germline V gives CDR1 SNHLY, CDR2 FYNNEI. This CDR3 is CASSRGQGGPRTDTQYF. CDR3 sequence (DNA): TGTGCCAGCAGCCGCGGACAGGGAGGGCCACGCACAGATACGCAGTATTTT.

Details on this clone: The identical CDR3 is also encoded by other nucleotide sequences in the sample. The rearrangement joins TRBV6-5 to TRBJ2-7; D unresolved. V gave up 8 bases and J gave up 3 bases, with 14 bases separating them. Germline V gives CDR1 MNHEY, CDR2 SVGAGI. The CDR3 length is 13 residues. The CDR3 nucleotides read TGTGCCAGCGCCCGAGCAGGCGTCTACGAGCAGTACTTC. This gives the protein CASARAGVYEQYF.